These T cell receptor beta chains were read from a single sample in a study of HIV-infected patients and healthy controls. TCRdb re-derived calls from the 5' RACE reads in MiXCR, one entry per CDR3 protein. The data contain approximately 10,000 distinct CDR3 sequences, around 9.3% of them singletons. The specimen comprised blood, sampled before antiretroviral therapy. These receptor sequences come from an adult with HIV infection. The CDR3 runs from the conserved cysteine through the conserved F or W. The D gene is left open where the match is weak. Rows give clone size only sometimes, using once, few, many, or a class for an expanded clone.

>TRBJ2-2|few|TRBD2|TRBV19
CASSTPGLAGVPGELFF
TGTGCCAGTAGTACCCCTGGACTAGCGGGAGTTCCCGGGGAGCTGTTTTTT
>TRBJ2-3|.|.|TRBV29-1
CSVEVGLILPDTQYF
TGCAGCGTTGAAGTCGGCCTCATCTTGCCAGATACGCAGTATTTT
>TRBJ2-2|.|TRBD2|TRBV6-1
CASTSASGLDGELFF
TGTGCCAGCACGTCGGCTAGCGGATTAGACGGGGAGCTGTTTTTT
>TRBJ1-1|.|.|TRBV27
CATSATVMNTEAFF
TGTGCCACCTCTGCGACAGTAATGAACACTGAAGCTTTCTTT
>TRBJ1-2|.|TRBD1|TRBV6-5
CASTRTGADYGYTF
TGTGCCAGCACCAGGACAGGGGCGGACTATGGCTACACCTTC
>TRBJ2-3|many|.|TRBV28
CASSPIEDNTQYF
TGTGCCAGCAGTCCGATCGAAGATAATACGCAGTATTTT
>TRBJ2-1|few|.|TRBV7-2
CASRSARGSYNEQFF
TGTGCCAGCAGATCTGCGCGGGGCTCCTACAATGAGCAGTTCTTC
>TRBJ1-5|many|.|TRBV7-2
CASSLGGGQPQHF
TGTGCCAGCAGCTTAGGGGGGGGTCAGCCCCAGCATTTT
>TRBJ2-3|.|.|TRBV7-2
CASSLVPPSSDTQYF
TGTGCCAGCAGCTTAGTTCCCCCGAGCTCAGATACGCAGTATTTT
>TRBJ1-5|medium-sized|.|TRBV6-6
CASSYSTGSNQPQHF
TGTGCCAGCAGTTACTCGACTGGGAGCAATCAGCCCCAGCATTTT
>TRBJ2-3|.|.|TRBV7-2
CASSLPSTDTQYF
TGTGCCAGCAGCCTCCCTAGCACAGATACGCAGTATTTT
>TRBJ1-5|many|.|TRBV2
CASSVWSNNQPQHF
TGTGCCAGCAGTGTATGGTCCAACAATCAGCCCCAGCATTTT
>TRBJ2-7|many|.|TRBV6-1
CASTEDSGTPSYEQYF
TGTGCCAGCACCGAAGACTCGGGGACACCTTCCTACGAGCAGTACTTC
>TRBJ2-1|many|.|TRBV11-2
CASSLDLEINEQFF
TGTGCCAGCAGCTTAGATCTAGAAATAAATGAGCAGTTCTTC
>TRBJ2-7|many|.|TRBV18
CASSPSPRPRRYEQYF
TGTGCCAGCTCACCTAGTCCTCGTCCTCGGAGGTACGAGCAGTACTTC
>TRBJ2-1|many|TRBD1|TRBV5-6
CASSQDRASYNEQFF
TGTGCCAGCAGCCAGGACAGGGCCTCCTACAATGAGCAGTTCTTC
>TRBJ1-5|.|.|TRBV12-3/TRBV12-4
CASSLEGRSYQPQHF
TGTGCCAGCAGTTTAGAGGGCAGGAGTTATCAGCCCCAGCATTTT
>TRBJ2-1|many|TRBD1|TRBV12-3/TRBV12-4
CASSPGQGAGYEQFF
TGTGCCAGCAGTCCGGGACAGGGGGCTGGGTATGAGCAGTTCTTC
>TRBJ1-2|many|.|TRBV7-2
CASSVDSDRYGYTF
TGTGCCAGCAGCGTAGACAGCGATCGCTATGGCTACACCTTC
>TRBJ1-2|many|.|TRBV29-1
CSVEANSRIYGYTF
TGCAGCGTTGAAGCAAATTCCCGAATCTATGGCTACACCTTC